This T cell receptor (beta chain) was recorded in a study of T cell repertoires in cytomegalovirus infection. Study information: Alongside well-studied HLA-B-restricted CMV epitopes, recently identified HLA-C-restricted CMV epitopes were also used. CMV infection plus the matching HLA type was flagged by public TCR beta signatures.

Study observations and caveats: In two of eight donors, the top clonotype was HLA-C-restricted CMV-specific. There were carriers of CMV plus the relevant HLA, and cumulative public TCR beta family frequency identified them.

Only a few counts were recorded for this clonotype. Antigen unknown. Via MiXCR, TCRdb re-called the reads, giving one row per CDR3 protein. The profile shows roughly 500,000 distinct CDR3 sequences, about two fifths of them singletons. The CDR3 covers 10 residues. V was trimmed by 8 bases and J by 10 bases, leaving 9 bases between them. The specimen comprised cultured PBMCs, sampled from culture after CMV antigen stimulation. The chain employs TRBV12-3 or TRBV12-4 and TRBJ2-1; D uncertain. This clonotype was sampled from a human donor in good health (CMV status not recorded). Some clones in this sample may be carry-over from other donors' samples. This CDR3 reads CASGIGEQFF. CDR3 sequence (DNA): TGTGCCAGCGGAATAGGCGAGCAGTTCTTC.